The 8 T cell receptor beta chains below come from one sample, sequenced in a study of Ad26.COV2.S vaccination and SARS-CoV-2 variants. Specified treatment: around 19 received Ad26.COV2.S at low or high dose, single or two shots; 5 received placebo; per-sample allocation not given. Sampling happened 63 days after the first vaccine or placebo injection. Profiling relied on immunoSEQ multiplex PCR, and the TCRdb table lists in-frame clones only, not all of them. The table shows 440,000 or so clones, with 89% occurring only once. The source material was peripheral blood, sampled in a trial of Ad26.COV2.S vaccine versus placebo. All receptors come from a person aged 18-60 years who received the Ad26.COV2.S COVID-19 vaccine or a placebo.

The chain employs TRBV28 and TRBJ1-4, with 8 bases aligning to TRBD1. The germline CDR1 and CDR2 sequences are MDHEN and SYDVKM. Trimming removed 5 bases from V and 0 bases from J; junction bases left unmatched: 8. This CDR3 comprises 17 residues. Here the CDR3 reads CASSPRTGPPTNEKLFF. DNA of the CDR3: TGTGCCAGCAGTCCCCGGACAGGGCCTCCAACTAATGAAAAACTGTTTTTT.

The J gene is TRBJ2-6, the V gene TRBV4-2, with 9 bases lining up with TRBD1. The CDR3 totals 18 residues. CDR1 LGHNA and CDR2 YNFKEQ come from the germline V gene. J gave up 2 bases and V 4 bases, and 9 bases lay outside the gene matches. CDR3: CASSRTGQGTTGANVLTF. The CDR3 DNA sequence: TGTGCCAGCAGCCGCACGGGACAGGGAACCACTGGGGCCAACGTCCTGACTTTC.

The chain combines TRBV30 with TRBJ2-7; D ambiguous. Deletions cut 3 bases from V and 5 bases from J, with 17 bases between. The CDR3 loop spans 14 amino acids. Germline CDR1 is GTSNPN and CDR2 is SVGIG (reference sequence). CDR3 loop: CAWSAFSVPHEQYF. The CDR3 DNA follows: TGTGCCTGGAGCGCATTTTCAGTGCCCCACGAGCAGTACTTC.

V usage is TRBV9 and J usage is TRBJ2-3, with 9 bases aligning to TRBD2. CDR1 is SGDLS, CDR2 YYNGEE, per germline. The CDR3 is 15 residues long. V gave up 4 bases and J gave up 1 base; unmatched junction bases: 4. This CDR3 is CASSPTSGRTDTQYF. The CDR3 DNA reads as TGTGCCAGCAGCCCGACTAGCGGACGCACAGATACGCAGTATTTT. The full variable domain, rest sourced from reference TRBV9 and TRBJ2-3, is DSGVTQTPKHLITATGQRVTLRCSPRSGDLSVYWYQQSLDQGLQFLIQYYNGEERAKGNILERFSAQQFPDLHSELNLSSLELGDSALYFCASSPTSGRTDTQYFGPGTRLTVL.

This clone was observed once. This chain joins TRBV5-1 and TRBJ1-4; a possible D gene is TRBD1 (6 bases). Germline values: CDR1 SGHRS, CDR2 YFSETQ. The CDR3 extends over 16 amino acids. Trimming took off 0 bases at V and 8 bases at J, with 17 bases between the two ends. The CDR3 region has the DNA TGCGCCAGCAGCTTGGCCGGGGGGCGAGGAAGCGAAAAACTGTTTTTT. It encodes CASSLAGGRGSEKLFF.

V is TRBV28 and J is TRBJ2-1, with no clear D. Germline-derived CDR1 and CDR2 are MDHEN and SYDVKM. The CDR3 is 14 amino acids. The V and J ends lost 3 bases and 3 bases respectively, with 9 bases between them. CDR3 in DNA: TGTGCCAGCAGTTTTGGGTCGGGCTACAATGAGCAGTTCTTC. Translating it yields CASSFGSGYNEQFF.

V is TRBV11-2 and J is TRBJ2-3, with TRBD2 as a possible D gene (6 bases). V was clipped by 3 bases and J by 4 bases, with 11 bases between them. In germline, CDR1 is SGHAT, CDR2 FQNNGV. CDR3 length: 14 amino acids. The CDR3 nucleotides are TGTGCCAGCAGCTTGGGCGGGACCGCAGATACGCAGTATTTT. It translates to CASSLGGTADTQYF.

For the CDR3, the DNA is TGTGCCAGCAGATCCAACTACAATGAGCAGTTCTTC. Its protein product is CASRSNYNEQFF. The V gene is TRBV7-2, the J gene TRBJ2-1; D ambiguous. Germline V gives CDR1 SGHTA, CDR2 FQGNSA. Trimming left V 6 bases short and J 3 bases short, with 6 bases between. This CDR3 comprises 12 residues.